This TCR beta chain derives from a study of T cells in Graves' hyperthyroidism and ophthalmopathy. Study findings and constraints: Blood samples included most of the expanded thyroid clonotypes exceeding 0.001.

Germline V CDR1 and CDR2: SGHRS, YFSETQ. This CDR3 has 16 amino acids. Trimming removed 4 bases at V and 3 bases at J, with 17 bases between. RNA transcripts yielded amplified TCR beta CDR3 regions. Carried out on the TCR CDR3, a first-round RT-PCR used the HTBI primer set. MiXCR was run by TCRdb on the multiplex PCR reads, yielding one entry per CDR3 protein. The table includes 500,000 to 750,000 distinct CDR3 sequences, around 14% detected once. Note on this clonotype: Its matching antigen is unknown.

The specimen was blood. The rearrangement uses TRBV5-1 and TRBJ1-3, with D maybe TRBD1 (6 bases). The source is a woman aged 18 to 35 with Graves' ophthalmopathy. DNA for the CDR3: TGCGCCAGCAGCGGAGGACTTTGGGGGCATGGAAACACCATATATTTT. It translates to CASSGGLWGHGNTIYF.